A selection of T cell receptor beta chains follows, all from one sample in a study of cytomegalovirus exposure and HLA in healthy donors. Sequencing was performed with immunoSEQ multiplex PCR; in TCRdb, only in-frame clones are kept and a portion is missing. Here the sample spans under 140,000 clones, 70% to 90% being singletons. The sequenced material came from PBMCs. The origin of the receptors is a man in his forties in good health and CMV-seronegative. CDR3s include the opening cysteine and the closing phenylalanine or tryptophan. The order of the fields is D gene, V gene, J gene, clone size, CDR3 protein, CDR3 DNA. D genes are given only for firm matches. Some rows have no size entry. The others give once, few or many, or a class for an expanded clone.

.	TRBV7-2	TRBJ2-1	.	CASSYDSYNEQFF	TGTGCCAGCAGCTATGACAGCTACAATGAGCAGTTCTTC
.	TRBV29-1	TRBJ1-1	.	CSVLEGSGNTEAFF	TGCAGCGTCCTAGAGGGCTCCGGGAACACTGAAGCTTTCTTT
.	TRBV7-2	TRBJ2-5	.	CASSAAGQRKQETQYF	TGTGCCAGCAGTGCTGCGGGACAGCGAAAGCAAGAGACCCAGTACTTC
TRBD1	TRBV2	TRBJ1-1	once	CASSVGQGIGGSTEAFF	TGTGCCAGCAGTGTAGGACAGGGAATTGGGGGAAGCACTGAAGCTTTCTTT
TRBD1	TRBV6-5	TRBJ1-2	.	CASRRQGLNYGYTF	TGTGCCAGCAGAAGACAGGGATTGAACTATGGCTACACCTTC
TRBD1	TRBV29-1	TRBJ1-1	.	CSVHRGSDTEAFF	TGCAGCGTCCACAGGGGTAGTGACACTGAAGCTTTCTTT
.	TRBV5-1	TRBJ2-5	once	CASSLLATSRETQYF	TGCGCCAGCAGCTTGCTAGCGACCTCCCGGGAGACCCAGTACTTC
.	TRBV2	TRBJ1-6	few	CASSLTGINSPLHF	TGTGCCAGCAGCTTGACAGGAATTAATTCACCCCTCCACTTT
TRBD1	TRBV5-6	TRBJ1-5	.	CASSLSGGGQPQHF	TGTGCCAGCAGCTTATCAGGGGGCGGTCAGCCCCAGCATTTT
.	TRBV7-2	TRBJ2-7	.	CASSLVRGRQYF	TGTGCCAGCAGCTTAGTCAGGGGCCGGCAGTACTTC
TRBD1	TRBV7-9	TRBJ2-7	.	CASSGTGLYEQYF	TGTGCCAGCAGCGGGACAGGGCTATACGAGCAGTACTTC
.	TRBV5-8	TRBJ1-6	few	CASRTGSANSPLHF	TGTGCCAGCAGAACCGGGTCGGCTAATTCACCCCTCCACTTT
TRBD2	TRBV5-4	TRBJ2-1	.	CASSSTSGGFNEQFF	TGTGCCAGCAGCTCGACTAGCGGGGGGTTCAATGAGCAGTTCTTC
.	TRBV6-1	TRBJ2-4	.	CASVAGTSPSGIQYF	TGTGCCAGCGTGGCCGGGACAAGTCCCTCGGGAATTCAGTACTTC
.	TRBV6-6	TRBJ1-1	.	CASSPGVTGANTEAFF	TGTGCCAGCAGCCCAGGGGTTACAGGAGCGAACACTGAAGCTTTCTTT
.	TRBV30	TRBJ1-5	.	CAWSDRDQPQHF	TGTGCCTGGAGTGATCGGGATCAGCCCCAGCATTTT
.	TRBV10-3	TRBJ1-5	few	CAISDQGGQPQHF	TGTGCCATCAGTGATCAGGGCGGTCAGCCCCAGCATTTT
TRBD1	TRBV5-1	TRBJ2-5	.	CASSLTGTGGETQYF	TGCGCCAGCAGCCTCACCGGGACAGGGGGGGAGACCCAGTACTTC
.	TRBV7-8	TRBJ1-1	.	CASSLGGGGSLNTEAFF	TGTGCCAGCAGCTTAGGGGGAGGGGGGAGCTTGAACACTGAAGCTTTCTTT
.	TRBV14	TRBJ1-6	.	CASSRRANNSPLHF	TGTGCCAGCAGCCGGCGGGCCAATAATTCACCCCTCCACTTT
TRBD2	TRBV5-1	TRBJ2-5	.	CASSSQGGPASGQYF	TGCGCCAGCAGCTCGCAGGGAGGGCCCGCTTCTGGGCAGTACTTC
TRBD2	TRBV5-1	TRBJ2-5	.	CASSLASASGVQGTQYF	TGCGCCAGCAGCTTGGCCTCAGCTAGCGGGGTGCAGGGGACCCAGTACTTC
.	TRBV6-5	TRBJ2-2	.	CASRRGTPNTGELFF	TGTGCCTCACGGCGGGGGACACCAAACACCGGGGAGCTGTTTTTT
.	TRBV28	TRBJ1-3	.	CASSSRDKSGNTIYF	TGTGCCAGCAGTAGCCGGGACAAATCTGGAAACACCATATATTTT
TRBD1	TRBV25-1	TRBJ1-5	.	CASSDQGTGHQPQHF	TGTGCCAGCAGTGATCAGGGGACAGGGCATCAGCCCCAGCATTTT
TRBD2	TRBV7-6	TRBJ2-7	.	CASSHSGAREQYF	TGTGCCAGCAGCCATAGCGGGGCGCGAGAGCAGTACTTC
.	TRBV11-2	TRBJ1-2	few	CASSFGISRGDGYTF	TGTGCCAGCAGCTTTGGCATCTCCCGAGGCGATGGCTACACCTTC
TRBD1	TRBV5-4	TRBJ2-3	.	CASRETGSDTQYF	TGTGCCAGCAGGGAGACAGGGTCAGATACGCAGTATTTT
.	TRBV29-1	TRBJ1-1	.	CSVQTGIPEAFF	TGCAGCGTACAAACAGGGATCCCTGAAGCTTTCTTT
TRBD1	TRBV6-1	TRBJ1-2	.	CASSEVQGAGGYTF	TGTGCCAGCAGTGAGGTACAGGGGGCAGGGGGCTACACCTTC
TRBD1	TRBV5-1	TRBJ2-7	.	CASSFGTGDEQYF	TGCGCCAGCAGCTTTGGGACAGGGGACGAGCAGTACTTC
.	TRBV7-2	TRBJ1-1	.	CASSLEVGRGTEAFF	TGTGCCAGCAGCTTAGAAGTAGGAAGAGGGACTGAAGCTTTCTTT
TRBD2	TRBV2	TRBJ2-1	.	CASSARASGGAREQFF	TGTGCCAGCAGTGCTCGCGCTAGCGGGGGGGCCCGTGAGCAGTTCTTC
TRBD2	TRBV19	TRBJ2-5	.	CASSTGTSGGPQETQYF	TGTGCCAGTAGTACCGGGACTAGCGGGGGGCCCCAAGAGACCCAGTACTTC
TRBD1	TRBV15	TRBJ1-5	.	CATSRSGTANQPQHF	TGTGCCACCAGCAGATCTGGGACAGCGAATCAGCCCCAGCATTTT
.	TRBV6-5	TRBJ1-6	.	CASRGTPSSSPLHF	TGTGCCAGCAGGGGGACACCTTCTAGTTCACCCCTCCACTTT
.	TRBV5-6	TRBJ2-7	.	CASSPVIRDTPYEQYF	TGTGCCAGCAGTCCCGTGATTAGGGACACCCCCTACGAGCAGTACTTC
.	TRBV6-5	TRBJ2-6	.	CASSSGTMAGANVLTF	TGTGCCAGCAGTTCCGGGACAATGGCTGGGGCCAACGTCCTGACTTTC
TRBD1	TRBV29-1	TRBJ1-1	few	CSALSTGGILSAEAFF	TGCAGCGCCCTCTCGACAGGGGGGATCCTTAGCGCTGAAGCTTTCTTT
.	TRBV29-1	TRBJ2-3	.	CSVSAGGERGTDTQYF	TGCAGCGTTAGCGCCGGAGGGGAAAGAGGCACAGATACGCAGTATTTT
.	TRBV6-5	TRBJ2-7	.	CASSPVRSRTYEQYF	TGTGCCAGCAGCCCTGTAAGGAGTCGAACCTACGAGCAGTACTTC
TRBD1	TRBV19	TRBJ1-1	.	CASRITGDPPEAFF	TGTGCCAGTAGGATTACAGGGGACCCGCCTGAAGCTTTCTTT
.	TRBV14	TRBJ2-7	.	CASSQVQTYEQYF	TGTGCCAGCAGCCAAGTGCAGACCTACGAGCAGTACTTC
TRBD1	TRBV11-2	TRBJ1-2	.	CASINGTGMNYGYTF	TGTGCCAGCATCAATGGGACAGGGATGAACTATGGCTACACCTTC
.	TRBV19	TRBJ2-1	.	CASSIEGGQGQFF	TGTGCCAGTAGTATCGAGGGGGGGCAGGGACAGTTCTTC
.	TRBV7-9	TRBJ1-2	.	CASSLDGDYTF	TGTGCCAGCAGCTTAGATGGAGACTACACCTTC
TRBD1	TRBV5-1	TRBJ1-1	.	CASSSQTGGGNTEAFF	TGCGCCAGCAGCTCCCAGACAGGGGGCGGGAACACTGAAGCTTTCTTT
.	TRBV7-3	TRBJ1-1	.	CASSLSTGNTEAFF	TGTGCCAGCAGCTTAAGTACGGGGAACACTGAAGCTTTCTTT
.	TRBV6-5	TRBJ2-7	.	CASRQGSSGEQYF	TGTGCCAGCAGACAGGGATCATCGGGGGAGCAGTACTTC
TRBD1	TRBV5-1	TRBJ1-2	.	CASSRAQGVIDGYTF	TGCGCCAGCAGCCGTGCTCAGGGGGTGATCGATGGCTACACCTTC
TRBD2	TRBV5-1	TRBJ2-3	.	CASSTGGGDTQYF	TGCGCCAGCAGCACGGGGGGAGGAGATACGCAGTATTTT